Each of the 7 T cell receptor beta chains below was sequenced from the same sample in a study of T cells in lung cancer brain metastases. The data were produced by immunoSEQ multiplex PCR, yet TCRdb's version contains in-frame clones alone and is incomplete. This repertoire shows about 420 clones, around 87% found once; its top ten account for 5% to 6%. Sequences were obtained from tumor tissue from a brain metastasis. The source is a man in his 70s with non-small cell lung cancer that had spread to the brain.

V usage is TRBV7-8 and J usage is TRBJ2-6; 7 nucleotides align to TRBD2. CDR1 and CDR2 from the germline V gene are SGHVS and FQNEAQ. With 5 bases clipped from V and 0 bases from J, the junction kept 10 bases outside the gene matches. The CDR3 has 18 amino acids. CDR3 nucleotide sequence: TGTGCCAGCAGCGGCCGTGGGGGGGTGTCCTCTGGGGCCAACGTCCTGACTTTC. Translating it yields CASSGRGGVSSGANVLTF.

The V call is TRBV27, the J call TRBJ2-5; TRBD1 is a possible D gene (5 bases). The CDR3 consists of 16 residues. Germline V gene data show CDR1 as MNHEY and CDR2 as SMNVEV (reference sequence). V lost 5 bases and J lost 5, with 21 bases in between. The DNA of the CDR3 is TGTGCCAGCAGTGTCACAGGCCAGAGAGGCCCCGAGACCCAGTACTTC. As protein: CASSVTGQRGPETQYF.

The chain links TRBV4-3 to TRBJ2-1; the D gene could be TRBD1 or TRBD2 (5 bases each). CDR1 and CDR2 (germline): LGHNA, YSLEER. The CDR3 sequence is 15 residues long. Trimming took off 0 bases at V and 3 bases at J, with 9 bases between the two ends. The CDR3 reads CASSQDGTHYNEQFF. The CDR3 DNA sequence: TGCGCCAGCAGCCAAGATGGGACCCACTACAATGAGCAGTTCTTC.

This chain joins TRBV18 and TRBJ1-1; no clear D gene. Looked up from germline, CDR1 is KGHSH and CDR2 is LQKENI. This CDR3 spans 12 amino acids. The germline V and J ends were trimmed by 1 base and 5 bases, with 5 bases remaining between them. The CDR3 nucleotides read TGTGCCAGCTCACCACTTTTGACTGAAGCTTTCTTT. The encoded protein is CASSPLLTEAFF.

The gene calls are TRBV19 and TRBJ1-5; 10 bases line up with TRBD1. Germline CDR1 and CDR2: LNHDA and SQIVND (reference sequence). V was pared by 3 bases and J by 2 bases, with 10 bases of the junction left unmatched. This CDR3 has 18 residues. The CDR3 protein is CASSIGTGASTGNQPQHF. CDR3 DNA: TGTGCCAGTAGTATTGGGACAGGGGCTTCGACGGGCAATCAGCCCCAGCATTTT. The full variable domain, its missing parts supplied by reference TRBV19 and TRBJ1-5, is DGGITQSPKYLFRKEGQNVTLSCEQNLNHDAMYWYRQDPGQGLRLIYYSQIVNDFQKGDIAEGYSVSREKKESFPLTVTSAQKNPTAFYLCASSIGTGASTGNQPQHFGDGTRLSIL.

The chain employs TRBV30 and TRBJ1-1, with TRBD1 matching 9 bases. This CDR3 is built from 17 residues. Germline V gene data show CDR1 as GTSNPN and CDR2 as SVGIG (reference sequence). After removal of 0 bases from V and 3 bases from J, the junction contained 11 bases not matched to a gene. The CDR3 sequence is CAWSVQRGQGQDTEAFF. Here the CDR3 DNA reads TGTGCCTGGAGTGTACAGAGGGGACAGGGACAAGACACTGAAGCTTTCTTT.

CDR3 DNA sequence: TGTGCCAGCAGTTCTCGTTACTTAGGTTCACCCCTCCACTTT. It translates to CASSSRYLGSPLHF. The V and J genes are TRBV6-5 and TRBJ1-6; D is uncertain. V was trimmed by 4 bases and J by 9 bases, leaving 13 bases between them. There are 14 residues in the CDR3. Germline assignment: CDR1 MNHEY and CDR2 SVGAGI.